This TCR beta chain was sequenced in a study of T-cell reconstitution after alpha-beta-depleted transplantation in children. This clonotype showed up many times. This sample's TCRbeta library carried unique molecular identifier barcodes. One entry per CDR3 protein, called by TCRdb with MiXCR from the PCR reads. The sample consists of 360,000 or so distinct CDR3 sequences, approximately 20% of them appearing once. The CDR3 is made up of 15 amino acids. V was clipped by 3 bases and J by 2 bases; unmatched bases: 8. Germline V gives CDR1 DFQATT, CDR2 SNEGSKA (reference sequence). The receptor was isolated from a human donor who donated a stem cell graft to a child with acute myeloid leukemia. The rearrangement uses TRBV20-1 and TRBJ2-7; 9 bases align to TRBD2. Specimen: PBMCs from the stem cell graft donor, collected from the stem cell graft. Here the CDR3 reads CSARLPGLAAYEQYF. CDR3 nucleotides: TGCAGTGCTAGGCTGCCGGGACTAGCCGCCTACGAGCAGTACTTC.